The 20 T cell receptor beta chains presented below share a single source sample, sequenced in a study of T-cell reconstitution after alpha-beta-depleted transplantation in children. It was with unique molecular identifiers that the TCRbeta library was prepared. TCRdb reprocessed the PCR reads with MiXCR, giving one entry per CDR3 protein. The data hold roughly 500,000 distinct CDR3 sequences, with around a third observed a single time. Sequencing used PBMCs from the stem cell graft donor, obtained from the stem cell graft. These receptors all stem from a human donor who donated a stem cell graft to a child with aplastic anemia.

The table lists this clonotype with many counts. The CDR3, as DNA: TGCAGTGCTGGAGGGACAGGGGGCTACAATGAGCAGTTCTTC. Protein: CSAGGTGGYNEQFF. The rearrangement uses TRBV20-1 and TRBJ2-1; 11 bases line up with TRBD1. CDR3 length equals 14 residues. V lost 5 bases, J lost 3 bases, and 3 bases stayed unmatched. CDR1 and CDR2 (germline): DFQATT, SNEGSKA (reference sequence).

This clonotype appeared a few times. This chain connects TRBV6-1 to TRBJ2-1, with TRBD2 identical over 11 bases. The V gene's germline CDR1 is MNHNS and CDR2 SASEGT. V lost 6 bases to trimming and J lost 4 bases; unmatched junction nucleotides: 2. The CDR3 extends over 14 amino acids. The CDR3: CASSTSGRYNEQFF. CDR3 DNA sequence: TGTGCCAGCAGCACTAGCGGGAGATACAATGAGCAGTTCTTC.

The table lists this clonotype with a few counts. V is TRBV9 and J is TRBJ1-2; no firm D call. The V and J ends lost 3 bases and 0 bases respectively, with 9 bases between them. The CDR3 totals 14 residues. CDR1 and CDR2 (germline): SGDLS, YYNGEE. The DNA for the CDR3 is TGTGCCAGCAGCGGAGGCTCAGCTAACTATGGCTACACCTTC. This encodes CASSGGSANYGYTF.

CDR3 bases: TGTGCCAGCAGCCAAACAAACGAGCAGTACTTC. Residues: CASSQTNEQYF. The chain links TRBV3-1 to TRBJ2-7; D not resolved. This CDR3 contains 11 residues. In germline, CDR1 is LGHDT, CDR2 YNNKEL (reference sequence). V shed 2 bases and J shed 5 bases, with 4 bases lying between them.

This chain joins TRBV6-2 or TRBV6-3 and TRBJ2-7; D perhaps matches TRBD2 (6 bases). Trimming shortened V by 7 bases and J by 5 bases, and 15 bases separated the two germline ends. The CDR3 has 13 amino acids. Germline CDR1 and CDR2: MNHEY and SVGEGT. The CDR3 nucleotides read TGTGCCAGCACCCCAAGCGGGTCACACGAGCAGTACTTC. Translated: CASTPSGSHEQYF.

The chain has TRBV4-3 and TRBJ1-4; tentatively, D is TRBD1 (5 bases). CDR3 size: 18 residues. Germline V gives CDR1 LGHNA, CDR2 YSLEER. V lost 1 base, J lost 0 bases, and 15 bases lay in between. CDR3 DNA: TGCGCCAGCAGCCAAGGCCGATCGGGGGACTCAACTAATGAAAAACTGTTTTTT. It encodes CASSQGRSGDSTNEKLFF.

The rearrangement links TRBV18 to TRBJ1-2; 9 bases fit TRBD1. Germline values: CDR1 KGHSH, CDR2 LQKENI. There are 14 residues in the CDR3. The ends lost 5 bases at V and 7 bases at J; junction bases unmatched: 8. CDR3 region: CASSNLQGAGGYTF. CDR3 DNA sequence: TGTGCCAGCTCAAACCTACAGGGGGCTGGTGGCTACACCTTC.

At least ten counts were recorded for this clonotype. This rearrangement joins TRBV28 to TRBJ2-5; D may be TRBD2 (7 bases). Trimming cost V 5 bases and J 5 bases, with 15 bases left between them. The CDR3 loop spans 14 amino acids. Germline loops: CDR1 MDHEN, CDR2 SYDVKM. The CDR3 DNA reads TGTGCCAGCAGTCTCATGGGGGGGGCTGAGACCCAGTACTTC. Amino acid sequence: CASSLMGGAETQYF.

This CDR3 reads CASSQDRTPRIDTQYF. The CDR3 DNA reads TGTGCCAGCAGCCAAGACCGAACCCCCCGGATAGATACGCAGTATTTT. The V gene is TRBV5-5, the J gene TRBJ2-3, with D uncertain. The CDR3 totals 16 residues. With 4 bases removed from V and 5 bases from J, the gap between germline ends came to 20 bases. The germline CDR1 and CDR2 sequences are SGHKS and YYEKEE (reference sequence).

The sample holds a few counts of this clonotype. The chain links TRBV29-1 to TRBJ1-1, with D uncertain. Trimming cost V 0 bases and J 6 bases, with 14 bases left between them. The CDR3 spans 14 residues. Germline CDR1 is SQVTM and CDR2 is ANQGSEA. CDR3 in amino acids: CSVEDLSAAAEAFF. The CDR3 DNA reads as TGCAGCGTTGAAGATCTATCGGCAGCGGCTGAAGCTTTCTTT.

This chain uses TRBV6-5 with TRBJ2-1; 12 bases align to TRBD2. The CDR3 length is 16 residues. Unmatched junction bases numbered 8, after V lost 2 bases and J lost 9 bases. CDR1 and CDR2 (germline): MNHEY, SVGAGI. The CDR3 DNA follows: TGTGCCAGCAGTTACAGGCTAGCGGGAGGGCGCGTTGAGCAGTTCTTC. It yields the protein CASSYRLAGGRVEQFF.

The V call is TRBV20-1, the J call TRBJ2-7; D perhaps matches TRBD2 (6 bases). CDR1 and CDR2 (germline): DFQATT, SNEGSKA (reference sequence). V was shortened by 6 bases and J by 4 bases, with 13 bases between the two germline ends. This CDR3 comprises 12 residues. This chain's CDR3 is CSATGTSYEQYF. The CDR3 nucleotides read TGCAGTGCGACTGGGACTTCGTACGAGCAGTACTTC.

The rearrangement joins TRBV7-9 to TRBJ2-1, with 9 positions matching TRBD1. V gave up 5 bases and J gave up 6 bases; unmatched junction bases: 5. The CDR3 sequence is 14 residues long. CDR1 and CDR2 (germline): SEHNR, FQNEAQ (reference sequence). The CDR3 sequence: CASSVDRGGNEQFF. The DNA of the CDR3 is TGTGCCAGCAGCGTGGACAGGGGAGGCAATGAGCAGTTCTTC.

This clonotype was found a few times. The chain couples TRBV29-1 to TRBJ1-6; 7 bases are a match to TRBD1. Germline trimming cut 7 bases from V and 6 bases from J; bases unmatched to any gene: 21. The CDR3 runs 18 residues. CDR1 is SQVTM, CDR2 ANQGSEA, per germline. The CDR3 nucleotides are TGCAGCGAGGTGGGGTCGATGACAGGGCAACCTCGTAATTCACCCCTCCACTTT. This translates into CSEVGSMTGQPRNSPLHF.

This clonotype was counted only a few times. As DNA, the CDR3 is TGTGCCAGCAGGGGGTGGGGGGCAGGCCAAGAGACCCAGTACTTC. Its protein product is CASRGWGAGQETQYF. The rearrangement uses TRBV27 and TRBJ2-5; perhaps D is TRBD1 or TRBD2 (6 bases each). Trimming cost V 6 bases and J 1 base, with 15 bases left between them. Germline CDR1 reads MNHEY; CDR2 reads SMNVEV (reference sequence). CDR3 length equals 15 residues.

This clonotype was seen a handful of times. This chain connects TRBV5-1 to TRBJ1-3, with a tentative D call TRBD1 (5 bases). Looked up from germline, CDR1 is SGHRS and CDR2 is YFSETQ. The CDR3 covers 15 residues. V lost 4 bases and J lost 0, with 11 bases in between. This CDR3 reads CASSQTASSGNTIYF. CDR3 DNA: TGCGCCAGCAGCCAGACAGCGAGCTCTGGAAACACCATATATTTT.

The rearrangement links TRBV5-1 to TRBJ2-7; the D gene is possibly TRBD1 (5 bases). This CDR3 has 16 amino acids. V shed 1 base and J shed 2 bases, with 16 bases lying between them. Germline V gene lookup returns CDR1 SGHRS and CDR2 YFSETQ. This chain's CDR3 is CASSLSVDSYAYEQYF. CDR3 DNA sequence: TGCGCCAGCAGCTTGTCTGTCGACAGCTACGCCTACGAGCAGTACTTC.

This chain links TRBV7-2 with TRBJ1-4, with D maybe TRBD1 (5 bases). V was pared by 2 bases and J by 0 bases, with 13 bases between. The CDR3 has 17 residues. In germline, CDR1 is SGHTA, CDR2 FQGNSA. The DNA of the CDR3 is TGTGCCAGCAGCTTACATGTGGGGGGAACAACTAATGAAAAACTGTTTTTT. It yields the protein CASSLHVGGTTNEKLFF.

This rearrangement joins TRBV28 to TRBJ2-4; D is perhaps TRBD1 (6 bases). CDR1 MDHEN and CDR2 SYDVKM come from the germline V gene. This CDR3 has 13 residues. V was shortened by 2 bases and J by 8 bases, with 10 bases between the two germline ends. CDR3 region: CASSLMGAHIQYF. The CDR3 nucleotides are TGTGCCAGCAGTTTAATGGGGGCACACATTCAGTACTTC.

The chain couples TRBV6-1 to TRBJ2-3, with D uncertain. This CDR3 comprises 14 residues. The germline V and J ends were trimmed by 8 bases and 2 bases, with 14 bases remaining between them. CDR1 MNHNS and CDR2 SASEGT come from the germline V gene. DNA of the CDR3: TGTGCCAGCCCCCGTGTTGGGGACACAGATACGCAGTATTTT. Encoded protein: CASPRVGDTDTQYF.